The rows below give T cell receptor beta chains drawn from one sample of a study of OX40 agonist ivuxolimab in advanced cancers. Profiled with immunoSEQ multiplex PCR; TCRdb holds only in-frame clones, not every one. The sample shows about 50,000 clones, roughly 80% of them seen only once. Sequencing used CD4+ or CD8+ T cells sorted from blood, obtained in a trial of the OX40 agonist ivuxolimab. These receptors all stem from an adult with an advanced solid tumor such as melanoma, head and neck, liver or kidney cancer. The CDR3 runs from the conserved cysteine through the conserved F or W. D genes are given only for firm matches. The listing skips clone size in some rows; elsewhere it reads once, few, many or a size class.

size	V	D	J	length	DNA	CDR3
NA	TRBV7-2	TRBD2	TRBJ2-1	14	TGTGCCAGCAGCAAGATAGCGGGAGCGCATGAGCAGTTCTTC	CASSKIAGAHEQFF
NA	TRBV28	NA	TRBJ2-7	11	TGTGCCAGCAGTCTGAGGGCGGAGCAGTACTTC	CASSLRAEQYF
NA	TRBV29-1	NA	TRBJ1-2	18	TGCAGCGTTGAAGGACGGGGGGGGCAGCCCGACCGCAACTATGGCTACACCTTC	CSVEGRGGQPDRNYGYTF
NA	TRBV21-1	NA	TRBJ2-7	18	TGTGCCAGCAGTCCGACTAGCGGGGATACCTCAAGCTCCTACGAGCAGTACTTC	CASSPTSGDTSSSYEQYF
NA	TRBV5-1	NA	TRBJ1-4	14	TGCGCCAGCGCCGGGGGGGACTTCACCGAAAAACTGTTTTTT	CASAGGDFTEKLFF
NA	TRBV28	TRBD1	TRBJ1-2	13	TGTGCCAGCAGTTTTACAGGGGGAAGTGGCTACACCTTC	CASSFTGGSGYTF
NA	TRBV18	NA	TRBJ1-2	14	TGTGCCAGCTCAAGGGACACTGCTAACTATGGCTACACCTTC	CASSRDTANYGYTF
NA	TRBV7-7	NA	TRBJ2-2	14	TGTGCCAGCAGCTTAGAGGGTAGAAGCGGGGAGCTGTTTTTT	CASSLEGRSGELFF
NA	TRBV7-2	NA	TRBJ2-5	15	TGTGCCAGCAGCTCTTACCTGGGGGCGGGGGAGACCCAGTACTTC	CASSSYLGAGETQYF
NA	TRBV5-1	TRBD1	TRBJ1-1	13	TGCGCCAGCAGCTTATCGGGACAGGGAGCAGCTTTCTTT	CASSLSGQGAAFF
once	TRBV18	NA	TRBJ2-6	16	TGTGCCAGCTCACCGGACAGCCTCTCTGGGGCCAACGTCCTGACTTTC	CASSPDSLSGANVLTF
NA	TRBV14	NA	TRBJ2-1	13	TGTGCCAGCAGCCAAGATCTTGAAGGTGAGCAGTTCTTC	CASSQDLEGEQFF
NA	TRBV5-1	NA	TRBJ1-5	13	TGCGCCAGCAGCTTGGGTTTGGGACAGCCCCAGCATTTT	CASSLGLGQPQHF
NA	TRBV6-9	NA	TRBJ2-2	13	TGTGCCAGCAGTTATTGGGGGACCGGGGAGCTGTTTTTT	CASSYWGTGELFF
once	TRBV2	NA	TRBJ1-5	15	TGTGCCAGCAGTGTAGCAGGGTCACGCAATCAGCCCCAGCATTTT	CASSVAGSRNQPQHF
NA	TRBV15	TRBD1	TRBJ1-6	16	TGTGCCACCAGCAGCGGCCCCGGGACAGGGTTTTCACCCCTCCACTTT	CATSSGPGTGFSPLHF
NA	TRBV5-6	NA	TRBJ2-7	14	TGTGCCAGCAGCTCGTGGGGGTTTCAGGACGAGCAGTACTTC	CASSSWGFQDEQYF